This T cell receptor (beta chain) was profiled in a study of T-cell reconstitution after alpha-beta-depleted transplantation in children (dated by TCRdb to the mid-2010s). About the full investigation: Using TCR repertoire profiling, the study followed T-cell immune reconstitution in a quantitative way in children after TCRalphabeta/CD19-depleted allogeneic hematopoietic cell transplantation.

V loses 3 bases of germline sequence and J loses 2 bases, and the interval between the two ends is 11 bases. From the cysteine up to the phenylalanine, the CDR3 has a length of 13 residues. The only DNA kept is the CDR3, 39 bases in frame from the first base. The germline V gene (reference sequence) sets CDR1 to DFQATT and CDR2 to SNEGSKA. Results and caveats for the whole study, not just this receptor: About two months after transplant, the apparently early recovery of alphabetaT-cell counts reportedly depended on just several hundred clones that had expanded rapidly and came from non-depleted graft cells. In some patients, the high TCRbeta diversity seen at day 60 was put down to recipient T cells and intrathymic progenitors that had survived conditioning. Hyperexpanded clone frequencies declined over subsequent months; after one year, T-cell counts and TCRbeta diversity were mostly attributed to newly produced T cells.

Explained via the paper, the treatment or condition label denotes: allogeneic hematopoietic cell transplantation with graft depleted of TCRalphabeta T cells and CD19 B cells. The children who served as transplant recipients had been given grafts of TCRalphabeta/CD19-depleted allogeneic hematopoietic cells. Library generation was performed with PCR. Sequencing was performed on an Illumina HiSeq 2500. TCR library preparation used molecular barcoding, with unique molecular identifiers applied to normalize quantification of the TCRbeta repertoire. The public reads were reprocessed in TCRdb via fastp at Q25 and MiXCR, keeping in-frame beta chains. Rows merge per CDR3 protein into single entries with the most common DNA and genes. A total of approximately 500,000 distinct CDR3 sequences appear in this sample, about 11% of them only once. The top ten constitute 2% of the sample. Note on this clonotype: Its antigen remains unidentified. Within one base of it there is no much larger clone, and no base qualities were kept.

Sequencing used PBMCs, obtained before TCRalphabeta/CD19-depleted stem cell transplant. The sequence came from a child under 10 years old with inherited bone marrow failure, due to receive a stem cell transplant. The rearrangement combines TRBV20-1 with TRBJ2-7; the D gene lacks a confident call. The CDR3 here reads CSASNSPTYEQYF. The DNA sequence is given as TGCAGTGCTAGTAACAGCCCCACCTACGAGCAGTACTTC.